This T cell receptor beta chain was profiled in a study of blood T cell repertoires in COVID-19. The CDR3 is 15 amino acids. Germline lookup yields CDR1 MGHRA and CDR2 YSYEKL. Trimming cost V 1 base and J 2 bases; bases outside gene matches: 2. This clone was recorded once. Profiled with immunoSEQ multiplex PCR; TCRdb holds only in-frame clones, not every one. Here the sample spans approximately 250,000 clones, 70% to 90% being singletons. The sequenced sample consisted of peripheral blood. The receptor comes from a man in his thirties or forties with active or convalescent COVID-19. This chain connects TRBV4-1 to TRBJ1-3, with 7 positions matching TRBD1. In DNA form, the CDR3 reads TGCGCCAGCAGCCAAGGGGACAGAACTGGAAACACCATATATTTT. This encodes CASSQGDRTGNTIYF.